This T cell receptor (beta chain) comes out of a study of T cell changes during pregnancy in multiple sclerosis (dated by TCRdb to about 2019). With regard to the full study: The study looked at changes in the T cell repertoire across pregnancy in women with multiple sclerosis.

Details on this clone: It has no known antigen specificity. No much larger clonotype is one base removed from it; base qualities were not supplied.

Library generation was performed with the immunoSEQ multiplex PCR assay. Entries here come from immuneACCESS through TCRdb and include only in-frame sequences with V and J called. Some clones fail to appear in such tables; in the studies checked, an unresolved V gene covers under half of the shortfall, and the cause of the remainder is unknown. A total of about 79,000 clones appear in this sample, under 95% of them only once. The top ten clonotypes cover approximately 0.43% of the sample. This sequence was found in a female donor with multiple sclerosis, enrolled in a pregnancy study. Sequenced here: CD4+ T cells from peripheral blood mononuclear cells, sampled in the second trimester of pregnancy.

The bases are TGTGCCGGCCGGGACAGCCCATCACCAAGCTCTGGGGCCAACGTCCTGACTTTC. Protein translation: CAGRDSPSPSSGANVLTF. The chain is encoded by TRBV30 joined to TRBJ2-6; 7 central nucleotides agree with TRBD1. From the cysteine through the phenylalanine, the CDR3 covers 18 amino acids. Only the CDR3 portion is preserved as DNA: 54 bases, with reading frame beginning at the first base. Sequences GTSNPN (CDR1) and SVGIG (CDR2) are obtained from the germline V gene (reference sequence). Here V drops 8 bases and J drops 0 bases, and the junction holds 16 bases not matched to any gene.